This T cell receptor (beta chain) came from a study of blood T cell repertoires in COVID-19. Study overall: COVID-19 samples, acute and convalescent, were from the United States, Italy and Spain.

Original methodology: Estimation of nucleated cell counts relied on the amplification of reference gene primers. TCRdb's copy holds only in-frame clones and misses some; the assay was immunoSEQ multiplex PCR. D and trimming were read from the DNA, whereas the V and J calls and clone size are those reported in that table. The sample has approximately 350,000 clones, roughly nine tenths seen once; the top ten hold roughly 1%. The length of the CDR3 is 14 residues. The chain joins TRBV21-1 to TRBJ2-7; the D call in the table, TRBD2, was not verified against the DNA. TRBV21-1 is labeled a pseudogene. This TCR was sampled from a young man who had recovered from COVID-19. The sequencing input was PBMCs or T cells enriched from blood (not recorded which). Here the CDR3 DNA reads TGTGCCAGCAGGCGGGGGGGGAGCTCCTACGAGCAGTACTTC. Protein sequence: CASRRGGSSYEQYF.